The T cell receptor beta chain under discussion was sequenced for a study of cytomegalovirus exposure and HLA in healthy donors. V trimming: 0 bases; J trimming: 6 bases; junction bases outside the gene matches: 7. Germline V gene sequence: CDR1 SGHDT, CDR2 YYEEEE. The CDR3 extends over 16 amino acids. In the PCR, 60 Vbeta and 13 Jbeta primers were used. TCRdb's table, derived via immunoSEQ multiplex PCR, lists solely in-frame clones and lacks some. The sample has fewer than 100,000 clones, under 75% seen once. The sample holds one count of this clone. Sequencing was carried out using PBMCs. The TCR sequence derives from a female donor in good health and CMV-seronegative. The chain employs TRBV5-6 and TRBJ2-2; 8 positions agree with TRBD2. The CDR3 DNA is TGTGCCAGCAGCTTGGTGAGCGGGAGAGGCTCCGGGGAGCTGTTTTTT. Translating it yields CASSLVSGRGSGELFF.